Described below is a single T cell receptor beta chain sequence and its context. TCRdb analysed the RT-PCR reads with MiXCR anew, one entry per CDR3 protein. The sample lists approximately 430,000 distinct CDR3 sequences; approximately 16% were seen once. The data belong to a study of patients and donors after allogeneic stem cell transplantation. This TCR derives from a human donor who was either an allogeneic HSCT recipient or a stem cell or donor lymphocyte infusion donor (not recorded which). It is not recorded whose cells these are; they may come from a transplant donor. The material sequenced was blood, either unsorted or a sorted T cell fraction (not recorded which).

This CDR3 reads CASSFRMFGLTNTGELFF. The CDR3 region has the DNA TGTGCCAGCAGCTTTAGGATGTTCGGCCTTACGAACACCGGGGAGCTGTTTTTT. This chain uses TRBV7-6 with TRBJ2-2; D not certain. The CDR3 is 18 residues long. In germline, CDR1 is SGHVS, CDR2 FNYEAQ. V dropped 3 bases and J dropped 0 bases, with 17 bases sitting between them.